These 28 T cell receptor beta chains share one sample of origin, sequenced in a study of cytomegalovirus exposure and HLA in healthy donors. The PCR employed 60 Vbeta primers together with 13 Jbeta primers. The protocol was immunoSEQ multiplex PCR, while the TCRdb copy is restricted to in-frame clones and leaves out a portion. The table lists fewer than 250,000 clones, 65% to 80% of them singletons, with 0.2% to 0.25% in the top ten. Sequencing was done on a sample of PBMCs. These receptor sequences come from a girl aged 2-10 years in good health and CMV-seronegative.

This chain uses TRBV5-1 with TRBJ2-3, with 8 nucleotides matching TRBD2. There are 13 residues in the CDR3. Trimming took 6 bases from V and 3 from J; bases not matched to a gene: 3. Germline V CDR1 and CDR2: SGHRS, YFSETQ. Here the CDR3 reads CASTAGATDTQYF. The CDR3 nucleotides read TGCGCCAGCACAGCGGGAGCTACAGATACGCAGTATTTT. The whole variable domain, filled in from reference TRBV5-1 and TRBJ2-3, reads KAGVTQTPRYLIKTRGQQVTLSCSPISGHRSVSWYQQTPGQGLQFLFEYFSETQRNKGNFPGRFSGRQFSNSRSEMNVSTLELGDSALYLCASTAGATDTQYFGPGTRLTVL.

CDR3 bases: TGTGCTAGTGGTGCACGGGGACTAGCGGGGGGTGAGACCCAGTACTTC. This translates into CASGARGLAGGETQYF. The V and J genes are TRBV12-5 and TRBJ2-5, with TRBD2 matching over 15 bases. Germline values: CDR1 LGHNT, CDR2 FRNRAP. The CDR3 has 16 amino acids. V was pared by 5 bases and J by 5 bases, with 6 bases of the junction left unmatched.

This clone appeared once. The chain has TRBV5-1 and TRBJ1-5, with D unclear. There are 17 residues in the CDR3. Germline values: CDR1 SGHRS, CDR2 YFSETQ. The germline V and J ends were trimmed by 0 bases and 1 base, with 14 bases remaining between them. This CDR3 reads CASSLGPSERSNQPQHF. The CDR3 coding sequence is TGCGCCAGCAGCTTGGGCCCCTCCGAGAGAAGCAATCAGCCCCAGCATTTT.

The CDR3 nucleotides read TGCGCCAGCAGCACCCAACCCACTAGCAACAATGAGCAGTTCTTC. It translates to CASSTQPTSNNEQFF. The V call is TRBV5-1, the J call TRBJ2-1; possibly TRBD2 for D (6 bases). The ends were cut back, 4 bases at V and 5 bases at J, with 16 bases in the middle. From germline, CDR1 is SGHRS and CDR2 YFSETQ. The CDR3 consists of 15 residues.

J is TRBJ2-7 and V is TRBV10-1, with D perhaps matching TRBD2 (5 bases). There are 13 residues in the CDR3. The V gene lost 0 bases and the J gene lost 3 bases, with 6 bases spanning the gap. CDR1 is WNHNN, CDR2 SYGVQD, per germline (reference sequence). The CDR3 DNA reads as TGCGCCAGCAGTGAGTCGGGAGTCTACGAGCAGTACTTC. This translates into CASSESGVYEQYF.

The chain employs TRBV7-7 and TRBJ2-5; D is unresolved. Per germline, CDR1 SSHAT and CDR2 FNYEAQ (reference sequence). There are 14 residues in the CDR3. Trimming shortened V by 1 base and J by 4 bases, and 10 bases separated the two germline ends. CDR3 in DNA: TGTGCCAGCAGCTTAGGTGAGACTGGAGAGACCCAGTACTTC. Translated: CASSLGETGETQYF. Filled out from reference TRBV7-7 and TRBJ2-5, the complete variable domain reads GAGVSQSPRYKVTKRGQDVTLRCDPISSHATLYWYQQALGQGPEFLTYFNYEAQPDKSGLPSDRFSAERPEGSISTLTIQRTEQRDSAMYRCASSLGETGETQYFGPGTRLLVL.

The gene calls are TRBV6-5 and TRBJ1-2; D is perhaps TRBD1 (6 bases). V was clipped by 8 bases and J by 4 bases, with 8 bases between them. Germline V gene sequence: CDR1 MNHEY, CDR2 SVGAGI. The CDR3 consists of 11 residues. The CDR3 here is CASLGAYGYTF. In DNA form, the CDR3 reads TGTGCCAGCTTGGGGGCCTATGGCTACACCTTC.

The gene calls are TRBV6-1 and TRBJ2-3, with D possibly being TRBD1 (5 bases). V was cut by 4 bases and J by 0 bases, with 11 bases left in between. CDR1 is MNHNS and CDR2 is SASEGT in the germline V gene. This CDR3 is built from 15 residues. This CDR3 is CASSVYWGSTDTQYF. CDR3 DNA: TGTGCCAGCAGTGTATACTGGGGCAGCACAGATACGCAGTATTTT.

This chain uses TRBV5-6 with TRBJ2-5; weak D call: TRBD2 (7 bases). V was trimmed by 0 bases and J by 5 bases, leaving 17 bases between them. The germline V gene has CDR1 SGHDT and CDR2 YYEEEE. The CDR3 covers 16 residues. This chain's CDR3 is CASSLALLGGRETQYF. Here the CDR3 DNA reads TGTGCCAGCAGCTTGGCGTTGTTGGGGGGGCGGGAGACCCAGTACTTC.

This clone turned up a few times. An end of the junction does not agree with germline; a read error may underlie this. The CDR3 sequence is CASSRRPGQGQASVF. DNA of the CDR3: TGTGCCAGCAGTCGGAGACCGGGACAGGGGCAGGCCTCGGTCTTC. The chain uses TRBV27 and TRBJ2-1; 10 nucleotides align to TRBD1. The germline V gene has CDR1 MNHEY and CDR2 SMNVEV (reference sequence). This CDR3 comprises 15 residues.

V is TRBV10-3 and J is TRBJ2-1, with TRBD2 matching 16 bases. There are 14 residues in the CDR3. V lost 8 bases, J lost 10 bases, and 5 bases stayed unmatched. Germline V gives CDR1 ENHRY, CDR2 SYGVKD. CDR3: CAIGTSGRAGEQFF. CDR3 nucleotide sequence: TGTGCCATCGGGACTAGCGGGAGGGCCGGGGAGCAGTTCTTC.

The V and J genes are TRBV7-9 and TRBJ1-6; D not certain. The length of the CDR3 is 14 residues. Trimming left V 5 bases short and J 7 bases short, with 12 bases between. Germline CDR1 and CDR2: SEHNR and FQNEAQ (reference sequence). The CDR3 sequence: CASSRETFNSPLHF. In DNA form, the CDR3 reads TGTGCCAGCAGCCGGGAGACATTCAATTCACCCCTCCACTTT.

This chain uses TRBV5-1 with TRBJ1-1; D remains ambiguous. CDR1 and CDR2 from the germline V gene are SGHRS and YFSETQ. Trimming pared 5 bases from V and 0 bases from J, leaving 20 bases between. This CDR3 comprises 17 residues. CDR3 DNA sequence: TGCGCCAGCAGAAATGACGGGGTAACGGGGATGAACACTGAAGCTTTCTTT. Translation: CASRNDGVTGMNTEAFF.

This clone has just a few counts. V and J are TRBV4-2 and TRBJ2-1; TRBD2 matches 9 bases. This CDR3 comprises 18 residues. After removal of 0 bases from V and 5 bases from J, the junction contained 11 bases not matched to a gene. Germline V gives CDR1 LGHNA, CDR2 YNFKEQ. The CDR3 protein is CASSQEGGSGRTHNEQFF. The CDR3 coding sequence is TGTGCCAGCAGCCAAGAAGGGGGGAGCGGGAGGACCCACAATGAGCAGTTCTTC.

This clone was seen just once. This sequence joins TRBV4-1 and TRBJ2-2; D gene unclear. The CDR3 sequence is 18 residues long. With 0 bases removed from V and 0 bases from J, the gap between germline ends came to 14 bases. CDR1 and CDR2 (germline): MGHRA, YSYEKL. DNA of the CDR3: TGCGCCAGCAGCCAAGAGTTTGGCGGATACGCGAACACCGGGGAGCTGTTTTTT. Its protein product is CASSQEFGGYANTGELFF.

J is TRBJ2-1 and V is TRBV9; 8 bases align to TRBD1. Germline V gene lookup returns CDR1 SGDLS and CDR2 YYNGEE. Trimming cost V 2 bases and J 7 bases; bases outside gene matches: 8. CDR3 length: 15 amino acids. CDR3: CASSVAGTGGNEQFF. The CDR3 coding sequence is TGTGCCAGCAGCGTTGCCGGGACAGGTGGAAATGAGCAGTTCTTC.

This clone appeared a few times. The chain is built from TRBV5-1 and TRBJ1-2, with 7 bases that match TRBD1. V was clipped by 4 bases and J by 4 bases; unmatched bases: 10. The CDR3 sequence is 15 residues long. The germline gives CDR1 SGHRS, CDR2 YFSETQ. CDR3 amino acids: CASSLPLGQLYGYTF. CDR3 DNA: TGCGCCAGCAGCCTACCATTGGGACAGCTCTATGGCTACACCTTC.

The V and J genes are TRBV7-9 and TRBJ1-4; TRBD1 is a possible D gene (5 bases). Germline-derived CDR1 and CDR2 are SEHNR and FQNEAQ (reference sequence). V lost 5 bases, J lost 13 bases, and 14 bases lay in between. CDR3 length equals 12 residues. The CDR3 DNA reads TGTGCCAGCAGCCCTGACGGGGGGGGACTGTTTTTT. This sequence encodes CASSPDGGGLFF.

This chain links TRBV7-9 with TRBJ2-5, with D perhaps TRBD2 (5 bases). V was pared by 6 bases and J by 4 bases, with 21 bases between. Germline CDR1 reads SEHNR; CDR2 reads FQNEAQ (reference sequence). The CDR3 runs to 16 residues. The CDR3 sequence is CASSSDWHTEGETQYF. The CDR3 DNA is TGTGCCAGCAGTTCAGACTGGCACACCGAGGGAGAGACCCAGTACTTC. The full variable domain, with the rest looked up from reference TRBV7-9 and TRBJ2-5, is DTGVSQNPRHKITKRGQNVTFRCDPISEHNRLYWYRQTLGQGPEFLTYFQNEAQLEKSRLLSDRFSAERPKGSFSTLEIQRTEQGDSAMYLCASSSDWHTEGETQYFGPGTRLLVL.

In its sample, this clone was seen a few times. The chain has TRBV18 and TRBJ1-1; 7 bases agree with TRBD1. Germline lookup yields CDR1 KGHSH and CDR2 LQKENI. Germline trimming cut 2 bases from V and 0 bases from J; bases unmatched to any gene: 0. The CDR3 is 14 residues long. CDR3 DNA sequence: TGTGCCAGCTCACCAGGGACAGTGAACACTGAAGCTTTCTTT. This translates into CASSPGTVNTEAFF.

The CDR3 DNA reads as TGTGCCAGTAGTATAGTTCCTAGCGCGAAGACCCAGTACTTC. It translates to CASSIVPSAKTQYF. The V gene is TRBV19, the J gene TRBJ2-5; a weak D match, TRBD2 (6 bases). Germline lookup yields CDR1 LNHDA and CDR2 SQIVND (reference sequence). Trimming took 1 base from V and 6 from J, leaving 12 bases between them. The CDR3 totals 14 residues.

The rearrangement links TRBV6-4 to TRBJ2-5; TRBD1 might be the D (5 bases). Trimming cost V 6 bases and J 2 bases, with 22 bases left between them. CDR1 MRHNA and CDR2 SNTAGT come from the germline V gene. This CDR3 is 17 amino acids long. The CDR3 region is CASRGQGGRLFQETQYF. The CDR3 nucleotides are TGTGCCAGCAGGGGGCAGGGCGGACGCCTATTTCAAGAGACCCAGTACTTC.

This chain joins TRBV5-4 and TRBJ2-3, with 7 nucleotides matching TRBD2. The CDR3 is made up of 14 amino acids. Trimming removed 1 base from V and 3 bases from J; junction bases left unmatched: 2. CDR1 is SGHNT and CDR2 is YYREEE in the germline V gene (reference sequence). The CDR3 loop reads CASSLWRGTDTQYF. In DNA form, the CDR3 reads TGTGCCAGCAGCTTGTGGCGGGGGACAGATACGCAGTATTTT.

This chain joins TRBV9 and TRBJ1-2; the match to TRBD1 covers 7 bases. The V gene's germline CDR1 is SGDLS and CDR2 YYNGEE. This CDR3 has 17 amino acids. Trimming at V came to 4 bases and at J to 4 bases, leaving 16 bases not matched to a gene. The CDR3 region is CASSPDRLPTVSYGYTF. CDR3 nucleotides: TGTGCCAGCAGCCCGGACAGGCTCCCGACCGTCAGCTATGGCTACACCTTC.

This clone has more than one count but fewer than ten. The genes are TRBV19 and TRBJ1-5, with D possibly TRBD1 on 5 matching bases. Germline CDR1 reads LNHDA; CDR2 reads SQIVND (reference sequence). This CDR3 has 17 amino acids. V lost 6 bases and J lost 2, with 20 bases in between. CDR3 region: CASRNLVEGDGNQPQHF. CDR3 in DNA: TGTGCCAGTAGGAACCTGGTGGAAGGGGATGGCAATCAGCCCCAGCATTTT.

This clone was seen once. The V gene is TRBV6-5, the J gene TRBJ2-5; TRBD2 is a possible D gene (5 bases). This CDR3 is built from 11 residues. V lost 8 bases and J lost 5, with 9 bases in between. CDR1 is MNHEY and CDR2 is SVGAGI in the germline V gene. As DNA, the CDR3 is TGTGCCAGCCGTAGAGGGGAGACCCAGTACTTC. It specifies CASRRGETQYF.

This clone was detected once. The chain links TRBV4-1 to TRBJ1-5; D might be TRBD1 (6 bases). The CDR3 is 15 amino acids. Between the trimmed V and J ends, which lost 0 bases and 4 bases, there was a span of 10 bases. Germline assignment: CDR1 MGHRA and CDR2 YSYEKL. For the CDR3, the DNA is TGCGCCAGCAGCCAAGATCGGACAGAAAATCAGCCCCAGCATTTT. As protein: CASSQDRTENQPQHF.

The V call is TRBV27, the J call TRBJ2-3, with 7 bases that match TRBD1. This CDR3 has 18 residues. Trimming removed 10 bases from V and 1 base from J; junction bases left unmatched: 20. The germline CDR1 and CDR2 sequences are MNHEY and SMNVEV (reference sequence). CDR3 sequence: CATQDRVLYPPRTDTQYF. In nucleotides, the CDR3 is TGTGCCACCCAAGACAGGGTCCTATACCCCCCCCGCACAGATACGCAGTATTTT.